The 3 T cell receptor beta chains in this list originate from one sample, sequenced in a study of Graves' ophthalmopathy and Graves' hyperthyroidism. The authors amplified TCR beta CDR3 regions, and they did so from RNA transcripts for repertoire sequencing. Amplification began with first-round RT-PCR using HTBI primers, then second-round multiplex PCR was performed. Using its own MiXCR run on the multiplex PCR reads, TCRdb lists one record per CDR3 protein. The sample consists of 650,000 to 900,000 distinct CDR3 sequences, 40% of them appearing once. The sequenced sample consisted of peripheral blood. The receptors were sampled from an adult man with Graves' ophthalmopathy.

CDR3 sequence (DNA): TGCAGTGCTAGATCCGGCTTCATGACTGAAGCTTTCTTT. Residues: CSARSGFMTEAFF. The J gene is TRBJ1-1, the V gene TRBV20-1; the D is unclear. The V gene's germline CDR1 is DFQATT and CDR2 SNEGSKA (reference sequence). V was pared by 2 bases and J by 5 bases, with 12 bases between. This CDR3 has 13 residues.

This clonotype was seen repeatedly, ten times or more. The V gene is TRBV29-1, the J gene TRBJ2-5, with 7 bases matching TRBD2. The J segment lost 5 bases and the V segment lost 5 bases, leaving 5 bases of the junction unmatched. The CDR3 has 12 residues. CDR1 SQVTM and CDR2 ANQGSEA come from the germline V gene. The CDR3 DNA reads as TGCAGCGTTAGGGTGGGGGGGGAGACCCAGTACTTC. Translation gives CSVRVGGETQYF. Together with reference TRBV29-1 and TRBJ2-5, the CDR3 gives the full variable domain: SAVISQKPSRDICQRGTSLTIQCQVDSQVTMMFWYRQQPGQSLTLIATANQGSEATYESGFVIDKFPISRPNLTFSTLTVSNMSPEDSSIYLCSVRVGGETQYFGPGTRLLVL.

This clonotype was detected ten times or more. The chain employs TRBV15 and TRBJ2-5, with D uncertain. Deletions cut 1 base from V and 4 bases from J, with 4 bases between. This CDR3 is 12 amino acids long. The germline V gene encodes CDR1 LNHNV and CDR2 YYDKDF (reference sequence). CDR3 coding DNA: TGTGCCACCAGCAGAGTACGAGAGACCCAGTACTTC. Translating it yields CATSRVRETQYF.